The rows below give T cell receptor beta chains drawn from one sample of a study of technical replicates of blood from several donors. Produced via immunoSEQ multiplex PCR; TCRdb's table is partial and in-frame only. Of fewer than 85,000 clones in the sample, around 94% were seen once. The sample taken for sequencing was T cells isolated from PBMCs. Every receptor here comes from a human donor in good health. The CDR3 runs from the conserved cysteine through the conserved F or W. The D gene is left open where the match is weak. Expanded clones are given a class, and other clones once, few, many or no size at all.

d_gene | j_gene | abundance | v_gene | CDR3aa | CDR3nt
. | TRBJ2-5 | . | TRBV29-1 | CSVRGPQETQYF | TGCAGCGTACGAGGGCCACAAGAGACCCAGTACTTC
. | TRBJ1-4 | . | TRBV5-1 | CASRLIITNEKLFF | TGCGCCAGCAGATTGATTATTACTAATGAAAAACTGTTTTTT
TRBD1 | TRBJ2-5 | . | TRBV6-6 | CASSYTQIDRGETQYF | TGTGCCAGCAGTTACACCCAGATAGACAGGGGAGAGACCCAGTACTTC
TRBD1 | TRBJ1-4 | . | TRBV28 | CASSPTTGGRNEKLFF | TGTGCCAGCAGTCCCACGACAGGGGGCCGTAATGAAAAACTGTTTTTT
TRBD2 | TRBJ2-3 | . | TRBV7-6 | CASSLRRGGGTDTQYF | TGTGCCAGCAGCTTGAGACGGGGGGGCGGCACAGATACGCAGTATTTT
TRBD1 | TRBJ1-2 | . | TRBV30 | CAWSGTRQGPFGYTF | TGTGCCTGGAGTGGAACCCGACAGGGACCGTTTGGCTACACCTTC
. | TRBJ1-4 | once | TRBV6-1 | CASSAHRVGVNEKLFF | TGTGCCAGCAGTGCTCACAGGGTAGGGGTTAATGAAAAACTGTTTTTT
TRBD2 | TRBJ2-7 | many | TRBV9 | CASSVAGGGGYEQYF | TGTGCCAGCAGCGTAGCTGGCGGGGGGGGCTACGAGCAGTACTTC
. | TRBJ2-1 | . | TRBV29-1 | CSHPAVGYYNEQFF | TGCAGCCACCCCGCGGTAGGCTACTACAATGAGCAGTTCTTC
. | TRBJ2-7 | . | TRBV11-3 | CASSLLQAPSYEQYF | TGTGCCAGCAGCTTACTACAGGCTCCGTCCTACGAGCAGTACTTC
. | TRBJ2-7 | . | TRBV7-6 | CASQQGGKYEQYF | TGTGCCAGCCAGCAGGGCGGAAAGTACGAGCAGTACTTC
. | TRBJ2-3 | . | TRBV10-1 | CASSGRRGDLITDTQYF | TGCGCCAGCAGTGGTCGGCGGGGCGACCTTATAACCGATACGCAGTATTTT
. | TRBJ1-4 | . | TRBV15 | CATSRDSGENEKLFF | TGTGCCACCAGCAGAGACTCAGGGGAGAATGAAAAACTGTTTTTT
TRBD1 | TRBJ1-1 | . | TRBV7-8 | CASSIRDRTEAFF | TGTGCCAGCAGCATAAGGGACAGGACTGAAGCTTTCTTT
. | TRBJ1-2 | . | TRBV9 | CASSGARGGYGYTF | TGTGCCAGCAGCGGCGCAAGGGGTGGCTATGGCTACACCTTC
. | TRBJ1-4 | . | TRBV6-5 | CASSLNGGEGDEKLFF | TGTGCCAGCAGTTTAAACGGCGGGGAAGGGGATGAAAAACTGTTTTTT
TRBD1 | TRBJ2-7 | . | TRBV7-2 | CASSVTGDTSAEQYF | TGTGCCAGCAGCGTTACAGGGGACACTTCTGCCGAGCAGTACTTC
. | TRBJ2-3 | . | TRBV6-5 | CASSYEATQYF | TGTGCCAGCAGTTACGAGGCCACGCAGTATTTT
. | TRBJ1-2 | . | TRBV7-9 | CASSLDHSGYTF | TGTGCCAGCAGCTTAGATCACAGCGGCTACACCTTC
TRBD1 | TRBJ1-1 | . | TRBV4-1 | CASSQDIFRDSRAEAFF | TGCGCCAGCAGCCAAGACATTTTCCGGGACAGCCGAGCCGAAGCTTTCTTT
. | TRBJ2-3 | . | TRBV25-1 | CATLGTDTQYF | TGTGCCACCCTCGGCACAGATACGCAGTATTTT
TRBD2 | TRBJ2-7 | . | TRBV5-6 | CASSYPGLAITEQYF | TGTGCCAGCAGCTATCCGGGACTAGCAATTACCGAGCAGTACTTC
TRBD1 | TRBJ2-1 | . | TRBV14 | CASSHRTGFTNEQFF | TGTGCCAGCAGCCACCGGACAGGGTTTACAAATGAGCAGTTCTTC
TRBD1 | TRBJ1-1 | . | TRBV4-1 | CASSQDWGQGAREAFF | TGCGCCAGCAGCCAAGATTGGGGACAGGGGGCACGGGAAGCTTTCTTT
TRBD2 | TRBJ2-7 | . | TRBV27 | CASKTGRANEQYF | TGTGCCAGCAAAACCGGGAGGGCCAACGAGCAGTACTTC
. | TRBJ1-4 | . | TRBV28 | CASSSPSISNEKLFF | TGTGCCAGCAGTTCACCGAGTATCTCTAATGAAAAACTGTTTTTT
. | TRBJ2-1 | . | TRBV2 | CASRRLRDPSYNEQFF | TGTGCCAGCAGGCGACTAAGAGACCCCTCCTACAATGAGCAGTTCTTC
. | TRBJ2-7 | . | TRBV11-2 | CASSLLYEQYF | TGTGCCAGCAGCTTACTGTACGAGCAGTACTTC
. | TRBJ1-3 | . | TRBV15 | CATKRGQSSGNTIYF | TGTGCCACCAAAAGAGGACAGAGCTCTGGAAACACCATATATTTT
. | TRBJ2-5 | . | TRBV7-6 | CASSETALQETQYF | TGTGCCAGCAGCGAGACAGCCCTCCAAGAGACCCAGTACTTC
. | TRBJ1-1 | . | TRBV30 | CAWSASDRNTEAFF | TGTGCCTGGAGCGCCAGCGACAGGAACACTGAAGCTTTCTTT
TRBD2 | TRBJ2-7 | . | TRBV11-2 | CASSSTAGRREQYF | TGTGCCAGCAGCTCCACAGCGGGACGGAGAGAGCAGTACTTC
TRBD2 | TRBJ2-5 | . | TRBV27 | CASRSFGRETQYF | TGTGCCAGCAGGTCCTTCGGGAGGGAGACCCAGTACTTC
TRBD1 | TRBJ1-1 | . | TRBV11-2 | CASSFPKDRENTEAFF | TGTGCCAGCAGCTTCCCAAAGGACAGGGAAAACACTGAAGCTTTCTTT
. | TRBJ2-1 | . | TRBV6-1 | CASSDPGKGNEQFF | TGTGCCAGCAGTGATCCTGGGAAGGGGAATGAGCAGTTCTTC
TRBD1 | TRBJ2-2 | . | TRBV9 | CASTPSTGGTGELFF | TGTGCCAGCACACCGTCCACAGGGGGCACCGGGGAGCTGTTTTTT
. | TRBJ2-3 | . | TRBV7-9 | CASSPLPQLTTDTQYF | TGTGCCAGCAGCCCCCTCCCCCAACTTACCACAGATACGCAGTATTTT
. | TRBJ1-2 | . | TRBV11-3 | CASSLDPGLNYGYTF | TGTGCCAGCAGCTTAGATCCAGGACTTAACTATGGCTACACCTTC
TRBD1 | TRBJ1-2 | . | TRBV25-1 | CASSGPGTGNYGYTF | TGTGCCAGCAGTGGGCCGGGGACAGGGAACTATGGCTACACCTTC
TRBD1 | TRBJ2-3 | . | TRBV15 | CATSAPGQSTDTQYF | TGTGCCACCAGCGCCCCGGGACAGAGCACAGATACGCAGTATTTT
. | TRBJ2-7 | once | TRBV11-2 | CASSLVVGAGEQYF | TGTGCCAGCAGCTTAGTGGTCGGAGCAGGGGAGCAGTACTTC
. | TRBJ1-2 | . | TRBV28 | CASSLPQGRIYGYTF | TGTGCCAGCAGTCTACCGCAGGGCCGGATTTATGGCTACACCTTC
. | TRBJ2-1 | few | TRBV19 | CASRYSGTPNFDEQFF | TGTGCCAGTAGATATTCGGGGACACCCAATTTCGATGAGCAGTTCTTC
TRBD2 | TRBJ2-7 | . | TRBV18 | CASSPGLADSYEQYF | TGTGCCAGCTCACCCGGACTAGCAGACTCCTACGAGCAGTACTTC
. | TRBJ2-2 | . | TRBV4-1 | CASSEDTPRSGELFF | TGCGCCAGCAGCGAAGACACTCCCCGCTCCGGGGAGCTGTTTTTT
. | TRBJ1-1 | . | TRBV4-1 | CASSRVEATEAFF | TGCGCCAGCAGCCGGGTCGAGGCTACTGAAGCTTTCTTT
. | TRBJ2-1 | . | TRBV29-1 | CSVGGPSSSYNEQFF | TGCAGCGTTGGCGGGCCTTCGAGCTCCTACAATGAGCAGTTCTTC
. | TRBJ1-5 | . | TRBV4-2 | CASSQDRQPQHF | TGTGCCAGCAGCCAAGATCGTCAGCCCCAGCATTTT
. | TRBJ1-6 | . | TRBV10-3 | CAIRESGGLHASSGNSPLHF | TGTGCCATCAGGGAATCTGGCGGACTACACGCCTCAAGTGGTAATTCACCCCTCCACTTT
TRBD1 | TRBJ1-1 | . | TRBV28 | CASSLGQGFRTEAFF | TGTGCCAGCAGTCTCGGACAGGGATTTAGGACTGAAGCTTTCTTT
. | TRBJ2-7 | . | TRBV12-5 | CASGLVSGVDYEQYF | TGTGCTAGTGGTTTGGTGTCAGGCGTCGACTACGAGCAGTACTTC
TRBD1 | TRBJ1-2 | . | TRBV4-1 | CASSHGTANYGYTF | TGCGCCAGCAGCCACGGGACAGCGAACTATGGCTACACCTTC
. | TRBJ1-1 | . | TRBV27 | CASNDNRYTEAFF | TGTGCCAGCAATGATAACAGATACACTGAAGCTTTCTTT
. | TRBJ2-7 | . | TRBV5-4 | CASSPGLSEQYF | TGTGCCAGCAGTCCCGGACTGTCCGAGCAGTACTTC
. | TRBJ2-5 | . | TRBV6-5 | CASSYSRDTQETQYF | TGTGCCAGCAGTTACTCTCGGGACACCCAAGAGACCCAGTACTTC
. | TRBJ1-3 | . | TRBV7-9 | CASSLRLSRSGNTIYF | TGTGCCAGCAGCTTACGACTATCCCGCTCTGGAAACACCATATATTTT
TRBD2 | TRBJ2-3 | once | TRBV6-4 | CASNTSGNTDTQYF | TGTGCCAGCAATACTAGCGGGAACACAGATACGCAGTATTTT